This T cell receptor beta chain was observed in a study of CD8+ T cells in alopecia areata. Treatment defined: oral pan-JAK inhibitor, 5-10 mg twice daily. Germline CDR1 and CDR2: SGHAT and FQNNGV. V was shortened by 7 bases and J by 0 bases, with 10 bases between the two germline ends. The CDR3 contains 14 residues. Study results and caveats: Normal skin's resident alphabeta T cells are sequenced alongside lesional scalp T cells.

Once RNA had been extracted, it was reverse transcribed into cDNA to act as the sequencing template. TCRdb keeps only in-frame clones here, not all; method: immunoSEQ multiplex PCR. The profile shows some 180,000 clones, 53% of them singletons. Worth noting for this clone: What it binds is unknown.

The V and J genes are TRBV11-2 and TRBJ2-4; D remains unclear. This TCR was recovered from a human donor with alopecia areata. The sample consisted of CD8+ T cells sorted from blood, taken at week 24, from a patient treated with tofacitinib. In DNA, the CDR3 is TGTGCCAGCACCGGATCTCTAGCCAAAAACATTCAGTACTTC. Translated, it gives CASTGSLAKNIQYF.